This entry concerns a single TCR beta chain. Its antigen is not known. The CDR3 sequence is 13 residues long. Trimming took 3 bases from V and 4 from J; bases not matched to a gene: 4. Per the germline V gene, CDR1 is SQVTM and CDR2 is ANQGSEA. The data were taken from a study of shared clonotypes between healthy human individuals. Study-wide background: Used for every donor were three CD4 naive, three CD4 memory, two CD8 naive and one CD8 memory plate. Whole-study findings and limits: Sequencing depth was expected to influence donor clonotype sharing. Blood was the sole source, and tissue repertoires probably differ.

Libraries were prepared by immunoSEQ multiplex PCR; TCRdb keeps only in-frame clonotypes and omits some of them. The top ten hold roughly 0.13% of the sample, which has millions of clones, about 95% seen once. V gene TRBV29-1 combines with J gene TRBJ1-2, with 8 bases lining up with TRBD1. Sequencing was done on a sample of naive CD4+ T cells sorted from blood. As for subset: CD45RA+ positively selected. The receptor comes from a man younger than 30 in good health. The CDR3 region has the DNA TGCAGCGTTGACGTTCAGGGGGCCTATGGCTACACCTTC. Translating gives CSVDVQGAYGYTF.